One sample yielded the 8 T cell receptor beta chains listed below, sequenced in a study of blood T cell repertoires in COVID-19. Repertoires were generated with immunoSEQ multiplex PCR, while TCRdb's copy carries only in-frame clones and drops some. The sample records around 50,000 clones, approximately 90% being singletons. Sequenced material: peripheral blood. All receptors come from a man aged 50 or older with active COVID-19.

The chain carries TRBV4-1 and TRBJ2-5; D may be TRBD2 (5 bases). V shed 4 bases and J shed 5 bases, with 17 bases lying between them. The CDR3 extends over 15 amino acids. Germline values: CDR1 MGHRA, CDR2 YSYEKL. The DNA of the CDR3 is TGCGCCAGCAGCCCTAGGGTTAGCGAGGGCGAGACCCAGTACTTC. Its translation: CASSPRVSEGETQYF.

The chain recombines TRBV5-1 with TRBJ2-7; 10 bases are a match to TRBD1. The CDR3 contains 16 residues. Germline assignment: CDR1 SGHRS and CDR2 YFSETQ. Unmatched junction bases numbered 14, after V lost 4 bases and J lost 7 bases. The CDR3: CASSLGQGRNSGEQYF. CDR3 DNA: TGCGCCAGCAGCCTGGGACAGGGGAGAAATTCGGGTGAGCAGTACTTC. Filled out from reference TRBV5-1 and TRBJ2-7, the complete variable domain reads KAGVTQTPRYLIKTRGQQVTLSCSPISGHRSVSWYQQTPGQGLQFLFEYFSETQRNKGNFPGRFSGRQFSNSRSEMNVSTLELGDSALYLCASSLGQGRNSGEQYFGPGTRLTVT.

The chain joins TRBV4-2 to TRBJ2-1; possibly TRBD2 for D (5 bases). Per germline, CDR1 LGHNA and CDR2 YNFKEQ. There are 16 residues in the CDR3. V lost 8 bases to trimming and J lost 0 bases, with 17 bases between them. The CDR3 DNA sequence: TGTGCCAGCCACATTACAACGGGATCCTCCTACAATGAGCAGTTCTTC. Its protein product is CASHITTGSSYNEQFF.

V and J are TRBV7-8 and TRBJ2-5; D is unclear. The germline V gene encodes CDR1 SGHVS and CDR2 FQNEAQ. The CDR3 is 13 residues long. Deletions cut 5 bases from V and 5 bases from J, with 12 bases between. The CDR3 loop reads CASSERLSETQYF. CDR3 coding DNA: TGTGCCAGCAGCGAAAGACTTTCGGAGACCCAGTACTTC. The full variable domain, rest sourced from reference TRBV7-8 and TRBJ2-5, is GAGVSQSPRYKVAKRGQDVALRCDPISGHVSLFWYQQALGQGPEFLTYFQNEAQLDKSGLPSDRFFAERPEGSVSTLKIQRTQQEDSAVYLCASSERLSETQYFGPGTRLLVL.

The rearrangement joins TRBV6-5 to TRBJ1-5; maybe TRBD1 (6 bases). V lost 6 bases and J lost 4, with 10 bases in between. CDR1 is MNHEY and CDR2 is SVGAGI in the germline V gene. This CDR3 has 13 residues. The CDR3 reads CASRLQGNQPQHF. CDR3 coding DNA: TGTGCCAGCAGACTACAGGGTAATCAGCCCCAGCATTTT.

The rearrangement links TRBV7-6 to TRBJ2-5, with no clear D. V lost 5 bases to trimming and J lost 3 bases, with 10 bases between them. Germline V gene lookup returns CDR1 SGHVS and CDR2 FNYEAQ. The CDR3 consists of 13 residues. This chain's CDR3 is CASSRTSEETQYF. The CDR3 DNA is TGTGCCAGCAGCCGAACAAGCGAAGAGACCCAGTACTTC.

The chain couples TRBV3-1 (or the pseudogene TRBV3-2) to TRBJ2-1, with a tentative D call TRBD1 (7 bases). The CDR3 has 15 residues. Trimming pared 4 bases from V and 9 bases from J, leaving 19 bases between. From germline, CDR1 is LGHDT and CDR2 YNNKEL (reference sequence). The CDR3 reads CASSPSIPRGVEQFF. DNA for the CDR3: TGTGCCAGCAGCCCGTCCATACCCAGGGGGGTTGAGCAGTTCTTC.

The J gene is TRBJ1-4, the V gene TRBV3-1 (or the pseudogene TRBV3-2), with D possibly being TRBD1 (5 bases). The CDR3 is 13 amino acids. V lost 7 bases and J lost 5, with 11 bases in between. Germline-derived CDR1 and CDR2 are LGHDT and YNNKEL (reference sequence). The CDR3 coding sequence is TGTGCCAGCACCCAGGGACTGAATGAAAAACTGTTTTTT. This translates into CASTQGLNEKLFF.